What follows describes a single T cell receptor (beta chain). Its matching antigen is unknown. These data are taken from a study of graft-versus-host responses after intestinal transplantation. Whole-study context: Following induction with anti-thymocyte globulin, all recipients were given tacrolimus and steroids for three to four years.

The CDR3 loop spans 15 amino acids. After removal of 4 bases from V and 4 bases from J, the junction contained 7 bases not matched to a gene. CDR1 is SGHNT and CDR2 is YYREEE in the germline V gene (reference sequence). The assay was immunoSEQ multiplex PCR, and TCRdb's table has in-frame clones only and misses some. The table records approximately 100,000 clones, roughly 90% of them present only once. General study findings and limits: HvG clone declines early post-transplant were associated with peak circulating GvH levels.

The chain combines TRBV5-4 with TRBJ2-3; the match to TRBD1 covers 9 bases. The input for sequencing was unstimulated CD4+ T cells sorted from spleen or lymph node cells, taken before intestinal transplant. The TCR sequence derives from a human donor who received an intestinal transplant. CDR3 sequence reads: CASSLTGQGADTQYF. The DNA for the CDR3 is TGTGCCAGCAGCCTCACGGGACAGGGAGCAGATACGCAGTATTTT. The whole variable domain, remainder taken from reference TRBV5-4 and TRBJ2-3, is ETGVTQSPTHLIKTRGQQVTLRCSSQSGHNTVSWYQQALGQGPQFIFQYYREEENGRGNFPPRFSGLQFPNYSSELNVNALELDDSALYLCASSLTGQGADTQYFGPGTRLTVL.